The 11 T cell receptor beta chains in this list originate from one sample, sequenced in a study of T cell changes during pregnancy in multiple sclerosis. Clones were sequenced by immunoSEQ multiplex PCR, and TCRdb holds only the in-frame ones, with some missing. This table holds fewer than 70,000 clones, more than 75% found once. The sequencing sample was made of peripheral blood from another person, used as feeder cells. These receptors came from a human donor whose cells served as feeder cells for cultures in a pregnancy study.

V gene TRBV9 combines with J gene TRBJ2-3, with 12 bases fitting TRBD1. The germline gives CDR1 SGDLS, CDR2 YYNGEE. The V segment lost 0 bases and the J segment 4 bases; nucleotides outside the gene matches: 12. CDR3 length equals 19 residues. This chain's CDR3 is CASSVAFGDRGPLADTQYF. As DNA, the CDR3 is TGTGCCAGCAGCGTAGCTTTCGGGGACAGGGGGCCTCTGGCAGATACGCAGTATTTT.

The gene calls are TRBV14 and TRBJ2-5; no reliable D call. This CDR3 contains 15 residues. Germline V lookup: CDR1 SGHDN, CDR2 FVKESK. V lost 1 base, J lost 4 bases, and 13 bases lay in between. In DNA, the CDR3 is TGTGCCAGCAGCCAAGGAGGCCCTACGGGAGAGACCCAGTACTTC. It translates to CASSQGGPTGETQYF.

The CDR3 here is CASSEYVGRSYYEQYF. CDR3 in DNA: TGTGCCAGCAGTGAATATGTCGGGAGAAGCTACTACGAGCAGTACTTC. J is TRBJ2-7 and V is TRBV25-1; weak D call: TRBD2 (6 bases). CDR1 is MGHDK, CDR2 SYGVNS, per germline. V was trimmed by 0 bases and J by 3 bases, leaving 15 bases between them. The CDR3 has 16 amino acids.

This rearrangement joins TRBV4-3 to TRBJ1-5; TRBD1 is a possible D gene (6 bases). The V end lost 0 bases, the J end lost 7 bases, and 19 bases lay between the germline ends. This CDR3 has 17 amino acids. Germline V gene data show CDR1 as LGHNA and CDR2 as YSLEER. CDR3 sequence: CASSQDRGPKTRQPQHF. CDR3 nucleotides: TGCGCCAGCAGCCAAGACCGGGGGCCAAAGACGAGACAGCCCCAGCATTTT.

The CDR3, as DNA: TGTGCCAGTAGTCGAAAGATCGTACTCTCCTATAATTCACCCCTCCACTTT. Translating it yields CASSRKIVLSYNSPLHF. This rearrangement joins TRBV19 to TRBJ1-6, with D unclear. Germline-derived CDR1 and CDR2 are LNHDA and SQIVND (reference sequence). The CDR3 contains 17 residues. V was clipped by 5 bases and J by 0 bases, with 14 bases between them.

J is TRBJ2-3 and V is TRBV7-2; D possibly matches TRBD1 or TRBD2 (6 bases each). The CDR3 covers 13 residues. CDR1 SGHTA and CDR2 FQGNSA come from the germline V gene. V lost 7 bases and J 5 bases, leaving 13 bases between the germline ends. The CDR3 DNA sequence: TGTGCCAGCAAGTGGGGGGCCGGAGATACGCAGTATTTT. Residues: CASKWGAGDTQYF.

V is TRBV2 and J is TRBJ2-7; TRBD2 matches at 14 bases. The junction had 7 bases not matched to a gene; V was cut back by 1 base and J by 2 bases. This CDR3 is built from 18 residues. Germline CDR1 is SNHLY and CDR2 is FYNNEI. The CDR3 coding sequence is TGTGCCAGCAGTGAAGAGACTAGCGGGAGGGACATTACCTACGAGCAGTACTTC. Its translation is CASSEETSGRDITYEQYF. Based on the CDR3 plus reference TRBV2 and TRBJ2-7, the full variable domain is EPEVTQTPSHQVTQMGQEVILRCVPISNHLYFYWYRQILGQKVEFLVSFYNNEISEKSEIFDDQFSVERPDGSNFTLKIRSTKLEDSAMYFCASSEETSGRDITYEQYFGPGTRLTVT.

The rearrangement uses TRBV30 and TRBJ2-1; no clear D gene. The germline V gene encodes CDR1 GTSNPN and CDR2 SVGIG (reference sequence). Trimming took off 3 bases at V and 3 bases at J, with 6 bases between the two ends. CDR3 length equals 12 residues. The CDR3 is CAWRGYYNEQFF. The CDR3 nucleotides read TGTGCCTGGAGAGGATACTACAATGAGCAGTTCTTC.

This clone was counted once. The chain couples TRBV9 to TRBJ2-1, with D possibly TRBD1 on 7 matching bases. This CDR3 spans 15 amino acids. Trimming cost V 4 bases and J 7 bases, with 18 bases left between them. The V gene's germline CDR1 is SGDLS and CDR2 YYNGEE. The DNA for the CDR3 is TGTGCCAGCAGCCGCAGGGGGGTGGGATGGAATGAGCAGTTCTTC. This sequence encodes CASSRRGVGWNEQFF. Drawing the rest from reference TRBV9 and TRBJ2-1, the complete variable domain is DSGVTQTPKHLITATGQRVTLRCSPRSGDLSVYWYQQSLDQGLQFLIQYYNGEERAKGNILERFSAQQFPDLHSELNLSSLELGDSALYFCASSRRGVGWNEQFFGPGTRLTVL.

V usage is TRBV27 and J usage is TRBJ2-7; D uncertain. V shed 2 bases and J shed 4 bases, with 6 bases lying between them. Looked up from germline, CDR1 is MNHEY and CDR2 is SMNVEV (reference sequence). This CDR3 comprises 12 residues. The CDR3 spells CASSLNGYEQYF. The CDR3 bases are TGTGCCAGCAGTTTAAACGGTTACGAGCAGTACTTC.

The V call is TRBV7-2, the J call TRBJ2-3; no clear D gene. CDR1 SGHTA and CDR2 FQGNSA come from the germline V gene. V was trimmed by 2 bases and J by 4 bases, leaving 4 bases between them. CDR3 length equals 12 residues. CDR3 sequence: CASSLWADTQYF. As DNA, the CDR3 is TGTGCCAGCAGCTTATGGGCAGATACGCAGTATTTT.